This T cell receptor beta chain appears in the sequencing data of a study of T cell changes during pregnancy in multiple sclerosis (dated by TCRdb to between 2018 and 2021). With regard to the full study: The study examined how the T cell repertoire changed over the course of pregnancy in women with multiple sclerosis.

The library was made by the immunoSEQ multiplex PCR assay. The table comes from immuneACCESS by way of TCRdb, which keeps in-frame sequences with V and J called. Part of the clones is missing from these tables; in studies checked, under half for an unresolved V gene and the rest for unknown reasons. For this sample the table gives 30,000 to 40,000 clones, of which 91% were detected only once. The ten largest clones represent 0.46% of the sample. From a lookup of the germline V gene (reference sequence), CDR1 and CDR2 are SEHNR and FQNEAQ. The CDR3 contains 12 residues, cysteine and phenylalanine counted. Of all the DNA, just the CDR3 is kept, 36 bases in frame from base 1. V is pared back by 5 bases and J by 3 bases, with 7 bases lying between the germline termini. Worth noting for this clone: No antigen is known for it. Per-base quality was not reported, and no clone a single base away is much larger than it.

The specimen was CD4+ T cells from peripheral blood mononuclear cells, collected in the third trimester of pregnancy. The receptor was derived from a female donor in good health, enrolled as a control in a pregnancy study. The V gene is TRBV7-9 and the J gene is TRBJ1-2, with a weak D call of TRBD1 (5 bases match). The CDR3 is CASSRGDYGYTF. The sequenced DNA: TGTGCCAGCAGCCGGGGGGACTATGGCTACACCTTC.